Sequencing of this T cell receptor beta chain was carried out in a study of T cell responses to AZD1222 COVID-19 vaccine (dated by TCRdb to about 2021). Broadly, across the study: A total of approximately 240 trial participants underwent TCR sequencing, of whom 200 to 220 received two doses of AZD1222 and about 25 received two doses of the MenACWY control vaccine. Enrollment into the trials was organized by age into subgroups of 18-55, 56-69 and 70-plus years, and those subgroups contained roughly 150, 30 and 60 TCR-sequenced participants, respectively.

This specimen's time point label, per the study, means: about 28 days (+/-7) after the second vaccine dose. Because spike-specific TCR depth and breadth did not differ between the two schedules, AZD1222 recipients who got a second dose at roughly 4 weeks were pooled with those who got a second dose at roughly 12 weeks. The vaccinee samples were drawn from two UK trials, COV001 and COV002, one of which was a single-blind randomized controlled phase 2/3 trial testing AZD1222 (ChAdOx1 nCoV-19) in healthy adults. For TCRbeta chain sequencing, PBMC samples from trial participants were taken at day 0 and at day 28 after the second dose. The paper's findings and limits, for the study overall: Most participants were white British and females outnumbered males, and the authors suggested that clonal diversity may have been underestimated. CD4 TCRs associated with the vaccine covered the entire spike protein, and the dominant responses were in regions 160-218 and 743-854. Conclusions about previously exposed vaccinees are limited, since just 6 or 7 AZD1222 recipients were seropositive for SARS-CoV-2 at baseline. No day 14 peak-response samples were available, so repertoires were characterized only after the peak T cell response. A significant rise in spike-specific TCR breadth and depth was observed after two AZD1222 doses relative to day 0 and relative to MenACWY recipients. Reportedly, close to half of the unique spike-specific TCRs recognized epitopes lying outside the regions that are mutated in the B.1.351 and B.1.1.7 variants. In the small 56-69-year group, the increase in depth fell short of significance, most likely because of low power.

The table lists this clone with a count of one. The antigen it recognizes is unknown. Base qualities are not recorded, but no much larger clone differs from it by a single base. The CDR3 regions of human TCRbeta chains were analyzed by immunosequencing. Processing in the source paper ran as follows. Repertoire TCRs were checked for matches against a reference library of SARS-CoV-2-specific TCRs that had been generated using the MIRA antigen-specificity platform. Breadth was defined as the fraction of unique TCRs that were SARS-CoV-2-associated. Depth was defined as the fraction of total T cells that were SARS-CoV-2-associated. Using the MIRA data, each spike-specific TCR was mapped to the spike region that the TCR reacts to and placed in a CD4 or CD8 class. Log10-transformed breadth and depth values were compared by one-way ANOVA with Sidak's multiple comparisons tests. TCRdb re-hosts the immuneACCESS table, in-frame sequences only. Its copies lack some clones; in the studies checked, an unresolved V gene accounts for under half of them, and the cause for the rest is not known. That table gives V, J and clone size, and the DNA gave D and trimming. The sample table lists approximately 150,000 clones, approximately 91% of them with a count of one. The ten largest make up 1.9% of the sample.

This receptor was taken from an adult who received the AZD1222 COVID-19 vaccine. The sample consisted of peripheral blood, taken 28 days after the second AZD1222 dose.

The DNA sequence is TGTGCCAGCTCAACCACAGCAGGGGCTGGAGCTGGAGATGAAAACACCATATATTTT. It specifies CASSTTAGAGAGDENTIYF. The chain couples TRBV18 to TRBJ1-3; the D gene is possibly TRBD1, with 6 bases matching. V is reduced by 5 bases and J by 6 bases, leaving a spacing of 29 bases between them. From cysteine to phenylalanine, the CDR3 is 19 amino acids long. The only DNA kept is the CDR3, 57 bases in frame from the first base. CDR1 KGHSH and CDR2 LQKENI were looked up in the germline V gene.